The clone carrying this T cell receptor (beta chain) was detected many times. Stated time point: pre-sensitization, week 0. Treatment given: therapeutic diphenylcyclopropenone sensitization with weekly scalp DPC. The CDR3 extends over 11 amino acids. Per the germline V gene, CDR1 is DFQATT and CDR2 is SNEGSKA (reference sequence). Trimming left V 4 bases short and J 0 bases short, with 3 bases between. TCRdb ran MiXCR on the RACE reads and lists one entry per CDR3 protein. The sample yields 250,000 or so distinct CDR3 sequences, over 7.5% seen once. The data were obtained in a study of human T cells and chemical hapten exposure. About the study: Researchers reported sensitizing a roughly 2 cm by roughly 2 cm upper inner arm skin site with 2% DPC. The patient population, which was mostly female, had alopecia areata, totalis or universalis.

Material: whole blood, obtained in connection with sensitization to the hapten diphenylcyclopropenone (DPC). The chain combines TRBV20-1 with TRBJ1-2; D uncertain. The source of this sequence is a man aged 18 to 29 with alopecia areata. Some clones in this sample may be carry-over from other donors' samples. CDR3 region: CSAIANYGYTF. Here the CDR3 DNA reads TGCAGTGCTATAGCTAACTATGGCTACACCTTC.